This T cell receptor (beta chain) was sequenced in a study of blood T cell repertoires in COVID-19. As for the study in general: From the United States, Italy and Spain came samples of acute and convalescent COVID-19.

Between the trimmed V and J ends, which lost 4 bases and 1 base, there was a span of 7 bases. The CDR3 has 12 residues. Germline V gene data show CDR1 as SQVTM and CDR2 as ANQGSEA. Profiled with immunoSEQ multiplex PCR; TCRdb holds only in-frame clones, not every one. Of 390,000 or so clones in the sample, approximately 90% are singletons; the top ten hold roughly a tenth. J is TRBJ2-5 and V is TRBV29-1; D remains unclear. Sequenced sample: PBMCs or T cells enriched from blood (not recorded which). This sequence originates from a woman aged 45-65 years who had recovered from COVID-19. CDR3: CSVVLVQETQYF. Written as DNA, the CDR3 is TGCAGCGTTGTACTTGTCCAAGAGACCCAGTACTTC.